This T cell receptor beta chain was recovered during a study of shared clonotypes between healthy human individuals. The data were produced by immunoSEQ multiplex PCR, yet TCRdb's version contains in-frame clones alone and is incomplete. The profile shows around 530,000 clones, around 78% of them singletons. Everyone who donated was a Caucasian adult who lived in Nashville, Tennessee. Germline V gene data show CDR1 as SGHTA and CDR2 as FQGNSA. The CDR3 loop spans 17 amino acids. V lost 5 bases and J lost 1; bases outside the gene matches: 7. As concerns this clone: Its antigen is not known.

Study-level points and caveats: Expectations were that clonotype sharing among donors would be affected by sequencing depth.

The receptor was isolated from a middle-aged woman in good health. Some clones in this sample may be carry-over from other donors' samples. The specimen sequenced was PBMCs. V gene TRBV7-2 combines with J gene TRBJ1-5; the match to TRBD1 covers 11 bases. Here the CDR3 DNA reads TGTGCCAGCAGCCACGGGACAGGGGGTAGAAGCAATCAGCCCCAGCATTTT. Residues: CASSHGTGGRSNQPQHF.